The sample holds one count of the clone carrying this T cell receptor (beta chain). The antigen remains unidentified. The data are from a study of T cells after yellow fever vaccination. Researchers made TCR cDNA using 5'RACE template switching, and this step added a universal primer site and UMIs. TCRdb reanalysed the 5' RACE reads using MiXCR and keeps one entry per CDR3 protein. This table has approximately 600,000 distinct CDR3 sequences, approximately 13% appearing once. Overall study findings and caveats: Contaminants from the bulk population, in the form of abundant clonotypes, could be found in FACS-sorted repertoires. Few clonotypes appeared in both CD4 and CD8 compartments. Reappearance after the booster was seen for most primary-vaccination clones, at 96% CD4 and about 90% CD8.

Trimming left V 0 bases short and J 0 bases short, with 9 bases between. This CDR3 region has 14 residues. The germline gives CDR1 DFQATT, CDR2 SNEGSKA (reference sequence). This specimen was PBMCs, taken on the day of the yellow fever booster vaccination. V gene TRBV20-1 combines with J gene TRBJ2-7; the D gene is possibly TRBD2 (6 bases). This receptor was identified in a man aged 30-40 years who received the YFV17D yellow fever vaccine. The CDR3 reads CSAREDYSSYEQYF. As DNA, the CDR3 is TGCAGTGCTAGAGAGGACTATAGCTCCTACGAGCAGTACTTC.